This is a list of T cell receptor beta chains from one sample in a study of stem cell transplantation in POMP-related autoinflammatory disease. Generated by immunoSEQ multiplex PCR, the TCRdb table keeps only in-frame clones and is missing some. Of thousands of clones in the sample, about nine tenths were seen once. The sample consisted of CD8+ T cells from PBMCs, taken before stem cell transplantation. These receptors were obtained from a human donor with POMP-related autoinflammation and immune dysregulation (PRAID). Both conserved end residues are trimmed from each CDR3. The order of the fields is D gene, V gene, clone size, CDR3 protein. A D gene is named only where the DNA matches it firmly. Clone size is stated in some rows and not others, as once, few, many or a class when expanded.

d_gene: .; v_gene: TRBV1; abundance: .; CDR3aa: TREEGTENSPLH
d_gene: TRBD1; v_gene: TRBV19; abundance: once; CDR3aa: ASSIVPTGIETQY
d_gene: TRBD2; v_gene: TRBV29-1; abundance: once; CDR3aa: SVEALAGNVADTQY
d_gene: .; v_gene: TRBV4-1; abundance: .; CDR3aa: ASSQDKEASGNTIY
d_gene: .; v_gene: TRBV2; abundance: .; CDR3aa: AKSQDSSHTEAF
d_gene: TRBD1; v_gene: TRBV5-1; abundance: .; CDR3aa: ASSLAEQGPSYEQY
d_gene: .; v_gene: TRBV7-9; abundance: .; CDR3aa: ASSLRRNEQF
d_gene: .; v_gene: TRBV7-6; abundance: .; CDR3aa: ASSPGGGGGTTYEQY
d_gene: .; v_gene: TRBV4-1; abundance: once; CDR3aa: ASSQGGTFYEQY
d_gene: .; v_gene: TRBV18; abundance: .; CDR3aa: ASSPSGVANYGYT
d_gene: .; v_gene: TRBV2; abundance: .; CDR3aa: ASSGQGNTIY
d_gene: TRBD1; v_gene: TRBV6-5; abundance: once; CDR3aa: ASSGDRVLQPQH
d_gene: TRBD1; v_gene: TRBV6-6; abundance: few; CDR3aa: ASSSLRGLEETQY
d_gene: .; v_gene: TRBV9; abundance: .; CDR3aa: ASSCRDRYEQY
d_gene: TRBD1; v_gene: TRBV7-6; abundance: .; CDR3aa: ASSLGDSYEQY
d_gene: .; v_gene: TRBV5-1; abundance: .; CDR3aa: ASSRGGLSSYNEQF
d_gene: .; v_gene: TRBV5-5; abundance: .; CDR3aa: ASSLMVGARREKLF
d_gene: .; v_gene: TRBV27; abundance: .; CDR3aa: ASTGTGANYGYT
d_gene: .; v_gene: TRBV5-4; abundance: once; CDR3aa: ASSYTGTYTDTQY
d_gene: .; v_gene: TRBV14; abundance: .; CDR3aa: ASSLFWTPNTEAF
d_gene: TRBD1; v_gene: TRBV7-6; abundance: .; CDR3aa: ASSLYRGRYSPLH
d_gene: TRBD1; v_gene: TRBV5-4; abundance: .; CDR3aa: ASSPRDRADNEQF
d_gene: TRBD2; v_gene: TRBV9; abundance: once; CDR3aa: ASSVGTSGRYEQY
d_gene: .; v_gene: TRBV7-9; abundance: .; CDR3aa: ASTVPRTAGNTIY
d_gene: TRBD2; v_gene: TRBV4-2; abundance: .; CDR3aa: ASSQDVGLGISNEQF
d_gene: .; v_gene: TRBV21-1; abundance: .; CDR3aa: ASSKKRASGNTGELF
d_gene: TRBD1; v_gene: TRBV4-1; abundance: .; CDR3aa: ASSQAPRGELF
d_gene: .; v_gene: TRBV11-2; abundance: .; CDR3aa: ASSSRGPSTGELF